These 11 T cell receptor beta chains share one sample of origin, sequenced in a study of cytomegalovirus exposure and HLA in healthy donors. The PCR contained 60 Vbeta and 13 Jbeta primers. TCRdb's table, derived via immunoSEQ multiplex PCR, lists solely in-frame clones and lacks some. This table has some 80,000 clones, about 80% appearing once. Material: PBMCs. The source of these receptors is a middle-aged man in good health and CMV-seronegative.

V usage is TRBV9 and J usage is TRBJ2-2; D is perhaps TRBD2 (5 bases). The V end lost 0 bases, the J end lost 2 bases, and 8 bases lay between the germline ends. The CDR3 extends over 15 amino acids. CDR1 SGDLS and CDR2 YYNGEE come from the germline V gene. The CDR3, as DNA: TGTGCCAGCAGCGTAGGGGGAGCAAACACCGGGGAGCTGTTTTTT. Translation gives CASSVGGANTGELFF.

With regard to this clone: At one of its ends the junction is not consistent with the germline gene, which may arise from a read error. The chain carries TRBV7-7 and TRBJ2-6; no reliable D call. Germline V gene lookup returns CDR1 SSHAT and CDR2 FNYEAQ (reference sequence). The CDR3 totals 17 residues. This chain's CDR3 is CASSLTVGLRGANVLTF. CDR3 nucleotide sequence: TGTGCTAGCAGCTTAACGGTGGGTCTGAGGGGGGCCAACGTCCTGACTTTC.

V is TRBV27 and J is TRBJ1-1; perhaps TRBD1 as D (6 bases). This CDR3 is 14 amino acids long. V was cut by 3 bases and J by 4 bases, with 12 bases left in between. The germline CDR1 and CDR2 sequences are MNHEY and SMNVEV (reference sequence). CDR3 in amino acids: CASSFGGRSTEAFF. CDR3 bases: TGTGCCAGCAGTTTCGGGGGGCGAAGCACTGAAGCTTTCTTT.

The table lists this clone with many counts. CDR3 nucleotide sequence: TGTGCCATGGGACACTCGAACACTGAAGCTTTCTTT. It translates to CAMGHSNTEAFF. The chain carries TRBV5-4 and TRBJ1-1, with TRBD1 as a possible D gene (6 bases). Germline assignment: CDR1 SGHNT and CDR2 YYREEE (reference sequence). The ends were cut back, 9 bases at V and 1 base at J, with 10 bases in the middle. This CDR3 has 12 amino acids.

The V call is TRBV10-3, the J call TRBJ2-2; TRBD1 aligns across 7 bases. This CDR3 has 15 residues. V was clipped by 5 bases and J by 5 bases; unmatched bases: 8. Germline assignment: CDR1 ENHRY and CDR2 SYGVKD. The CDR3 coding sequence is TGTGCCATCAGTCGACAGGGCGGTAAGACCGGGGAGCTGTTTTTT. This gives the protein CAISRQGGKTGELFF.

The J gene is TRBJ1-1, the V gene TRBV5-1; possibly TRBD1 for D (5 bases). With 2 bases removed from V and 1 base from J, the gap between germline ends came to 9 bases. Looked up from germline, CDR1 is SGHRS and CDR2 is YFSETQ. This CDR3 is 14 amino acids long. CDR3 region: CASSFRVGNTEAFF. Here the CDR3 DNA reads TGCGCCAGCAGCTTCAGGGTAGGGAACACTGAAGCTTTCTTT.

The CDR3 DNA is TGTGCCAGCTGGCACAGGGAAATATCACTCGACAATAATCAGCCCCAGCATTTT. It encodes CASWHREISLDNNQPQHF. V usage is TRBV7-3 and J usage is TRBJ1-5, with a possible D match to TRBD1 (6 bases). The germline V gene has CDR1 SGHTA and CDR2 FQGTGA. The CDR3 length is 18 residues. The V end was cut by 8 bases, the J end by 4 bases, with 27 bases between.

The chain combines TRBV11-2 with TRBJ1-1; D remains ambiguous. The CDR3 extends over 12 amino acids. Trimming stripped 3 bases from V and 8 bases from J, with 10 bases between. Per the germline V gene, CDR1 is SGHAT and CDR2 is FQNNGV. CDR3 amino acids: CASSLSGLEAFF. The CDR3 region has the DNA TGTGCCAGCAGCTTGAGTGGTTTGGAAGCTTTCTTT. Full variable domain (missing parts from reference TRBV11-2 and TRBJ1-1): EAGVAQSPRYKIIEKRQSVAFWCNPISGHATLYWYQQILGQGPKLLIQFQNNGVVDDSQLPKDRFSAERLKGVDSTLKIQPAKLEDSAVYLCASSLSGLEAFFGQGTRLTVV.

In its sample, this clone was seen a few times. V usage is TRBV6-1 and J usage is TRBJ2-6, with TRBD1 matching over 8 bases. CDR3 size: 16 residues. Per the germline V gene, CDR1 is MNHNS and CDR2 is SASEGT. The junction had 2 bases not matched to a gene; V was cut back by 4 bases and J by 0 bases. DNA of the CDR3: TGTGCCAGCAGTGCCACAGGGGGCTCTGGGGCCAACGTCCTGACTTTC. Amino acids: CASSATGGSGANVLTF.

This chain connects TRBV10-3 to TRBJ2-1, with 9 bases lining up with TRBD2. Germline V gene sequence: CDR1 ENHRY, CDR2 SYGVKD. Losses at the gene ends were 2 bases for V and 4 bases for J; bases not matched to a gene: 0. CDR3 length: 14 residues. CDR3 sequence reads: CAISELAGYNEQFF. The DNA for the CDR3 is TGTGCCATCAGTGAGCTAGCGGGGTACAATGAGCAGTTCTTC.

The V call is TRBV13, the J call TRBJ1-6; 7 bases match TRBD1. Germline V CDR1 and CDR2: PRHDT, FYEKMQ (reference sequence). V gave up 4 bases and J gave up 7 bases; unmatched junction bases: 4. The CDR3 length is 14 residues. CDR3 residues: CASSWATGNSPLHF. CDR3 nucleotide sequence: TGTGCCAGCAGCTGGGCGACAGGGAATTCACCCCTCCACTTT.